Shown below are 22 T cell receptor beta chains from a single sample sequenced in a study of blood T cell repertoires in COVID-19 (TCRdb year 2020). The library was prepared using the immunoSEQ multiplex PCR assay. This is the immuneACCESS table as TCRdb keeps it, with only in-frame sequences that have V and J called. A part of the clones is gone; compared with another copy, unresolved V genes explain less than half, and the rest is unexplained. Within this sample are fewer than 40,000 clones, with about 82% of them counted one time only. The ten largest clonotypes hold over 7% of the sample. The sequencing input was peripheral blood. The receptors stem from a man at least 80 years old with active COVID-19.

The chain uses TRBV7-2 and TRBJ1-5; the match to TRBD1 covers 7 bases. Germline V gene lookup returns CDR1 SGHTA and CDR2 FQGNSA. The CDR3 runs to 14 residues. V trimming: 3 bases; J trimming: 8 bases; junction bases outside the gene matches: 7. The CDR3 loop is CASSLKTGTEPQHF. CDR3 nucleotide sequence: TGTGCCAGCAGCTTGAAGACAGGGACGGAGCCCCAGCATTTT.

This chain links TRBV5-1 with TRBJ2-7; 8 nucleotides line up with TRBD1. The CDR3 loop spans 14 amino acids. CDR1 and CDR2 from the germline V gene are SGHRS and YFSETQ. The trim removed 0 bases at V and 7 bases at J, leaving 6 bases unmatched. CDR3 DNA: TGCGCCAGCAGCTTGGGAAACAGGGGGTTGGAGCAGTACTTC. It codes for CASSLGNRGLEQYF.

The chain joins TRBV3-1 (or the pseudogene TRBV3-2) to TRBJ1-1; 9 bases line up with TRBD1. Germline V gene data show CDR1 as LGHDT and CDR2 as YNNKEL (reference sequence). The CDR3 is made up of 14 amino acids. The J segment lost 3 bases and the V segment lost 6 bases, leaving 5 bases of the junction unmatched. CDR3 loop: CASRARDRDTEAFF. The CDR3 region has the DNA TGTGCCAGCAGGGCCCGGGACAGGGACACTGAAGCTTTCTTT.

This clone came up once. The chain employs TRBV12-3 or TRBV12-4 and TRBJ2-7; D gene ambiguous. CDR3 length: 12 residues. The V and J ends lost 4 bases and 4 bases respectively, with 8 bases between them. CDR3 sequence: CASSYSTYEQYF. CDR3 in DNA: TGTGCCAGCAGTTATAGTACGTACGAGCAGTACTTC.

This chain joins TRBV2 and TRBJ1-6, with D perhaps TRBD1 (6 bases). Germline CDR1 SNHLY, CDR2 FYNNEI. V lost 0 bases to trimming and J lost 14 bases, with 14 bases between them. This CDR3 region has 14 residues. The CDR3 here is CASSEAPQGKALHF. The CDR3 DNA follows: TGTGCCAGCAGTGAAGCCCCACAGGGAAAGGCCCTCCACTTT.

The chain couples TRBV5-8 to TRBJ2-2; tentatively, D is TRBD1 (5 bases). Trimming took off 4 bases at V and 3 bases at J, with 19 bases between the two ends. CDR1 is SGHTS and CDR2 is YDEGEE in the germline V gene. The CDR3 totals 17 residues. This CDR3 is CASSPPGPGRDTGELFF. The CDR3, as DNA: TGTGCCAGCAGCCCTCCGGGCCCCGGCAGGGACACCGGGGAGCTGTTTTTT.

The CDR3, as DNA: TGTGCCACTAGCGGGCAGGGCCCCTACAATGAGCAGTTCTTC. This gives the protein CATSGQGPYNEQFF. V is TRBV24-1 and J is TRBJ2-1; 7 bases fit TRBD2. V lost 10 bases and J lost 2; bases outside the gene matches: 7. CDR1 is KGHDR and CDR2 is SFDVKD in the germline V gene. This CDR3 comprises 14 residues.

The chain recombines TRBV19 with TRBJ2-1; 10 bases fit TRBD1. This CDR3 is built from 13 residues. CDR1 and CDR2 from the germline V gene are LNHDA and SQIVND (reference sequence). J was trimmed by 8 bases and V by 5 bases; bases with no gene match: 3. This CDR3 reads CASSWDRGDEQFF. The CDR3 DNA follows: TGTGCCAGTAGTTGGGACAGGGGCGATGAGCAGTTCTTC.

This clone was picked up one time. The V gene is TRBV2, the J gene TRBJ2-3; D unresolved. Trimming removed 6 bases from V and 4 bases from J, with 14 bases in between. This CDR3 spans 14 amino acids. Germline CDR1 and CDR2: SNHLY and FYNNEI. CDR3 residues: CASSRDGSPDTQYF. The CDR3 DNA follows: TGTGCCAGCAGCCGCGACGGGTCTCCAGATACGCAGTATTTT. Full variable domain (outside the CDR3, taken from reference TRBV2 and TRBJ2-3): EPEVTQTPSHQVTQMGQEVILRCVPISNHLYFYWYRQILGQKVEFLVSFYNNEISEKSEIFDDQFSVERPDGSNFTLKIRSTKLEDSAMYFCASSRDGSPDTQYFGPGTRLTVL.

Only a few counts were recorded for this clone. This chain uses TRBV27 with TRBJ1-5, with D uncertain. V lost 5 bases to trimming and J lost 5 bases, with 10 bases between them. This CDR3 spans 13 amino acids. Germline V gene lookup returns CDR1 MNHEY and CDR2 SMNVEV (reference sequence). This chain's CDR3 is CASSGGWDQPQHF. CDR3 in DNA: TGTGCCAGCAGTGGCGGGTGGGATCAGCCCCAGCATTTT.

This clone occurred once. The V and J genes are TRBV7-8 and TRBJ2-3; 10 bases fit TRBD1. V trimming: 5 bases; J trimming: 13 bases; junction bases outside the gene matches: 9. The CDR3 runs 13 residues. The germline gives CDR1 SGHVS, CDR2 FQNEAQ. This CDR3 reads CASSPTPGTGEYF. The CDR3 DNA follows: TGTGCCAGCAGCCCAACCCCCGGGACAGGGGAGTATTTT. Full variable domain (rest looked up from reference TRBV7-8 and TRBJ2-3): GAGVSQSPRYKVAKRGQDVALRCDPISGHVSLFWYQQALGQGPEFLTYFQNEAQLDKSGLPSDRFFAERPEGSVSTLKIQRTQQEDSAVYLCASSPTPGTGEYFGPGTRLTVL.

The chain joins TRBV6-5 to TRBJ2-7; 11 bases align to TRBD2. CDR1 MNHEY and CDR2 SVGAGI come from the germline V gene. The CDR3 runs 16 residues. V lost 0 bases to trimming and J lost 0 bases; unmatched junction nucleotides: 1. In DNA form, the CDR3 reads TGTGCCAGCAGTTACTCTAGCGGGGGGGCCTCCTACGAGCAGTACTTC. It translates to CASSYSSGGASYEQYF.

This chain uses TRBV18 with TRBJ2-5; D call uncertain. Germline CDR1 and CDR2: KGHSH and LQKENI. V was cut by 3 bases and J by 5 bases, with 7 bases left in between. CDR3 length equals 12 residues. This CDR3 reads CASSPNGETQYF. The CDR3 DNA reads TGTGCCAGCTCACCGAACGGGGAGACCCAGTACTTC.

V and J are TRBV7-9 and TRBJ1-1, with D hard to call. Trimming took 3 bases from V and 2 from J, leaving 10 bases between them. CDR1 SEHNR and CDR2 FQNEAQ come from the germline V gene (reference sequence). This CDR3 comprises 14 residues. The DNA for the CDR3 is TGTGCCAGCAGCTTTGGCGAGACAAACACTGAAGCTTTCTTT. It yields the protein CASSFGETNTEAFF.

This chain uses TRBV5-5 with TRBJ2-1; the match to TRBD2 covers 16 bases. The CDR3 consists of 18 residues. From germline, CDR1 is SGHKS and CDR2 YYEKEE (reference sequence). After removal of 4 bases from V and 2 bases from J, the junction contained 6 bases not matched to a gene. CDR3 nucleotide sequence: TGTGCCAGCAGCCCTACCGGGACTAGCGGGGGGGCCTACAATGAGCAGTTCTTC. Protein sequence: CASSPTGTSGGAYNEQFF. Full variable domain (remainder filled in from reference TRBV5-5 and TRBJ2-1): DAGVTQSPTHLIKTRGQQVTLRCSPISGHKSVSWYQQVLGQGPQFIFQYYEKEERGRGNFPDRFSARQFPNYSSELNVNALLLGDSALYLCASSPTGTSGGAYNEQFFGPGTRLTVL.

The genes are TRBV5-5 and TRBJ1-1, with D tentatively TRBD1 (6 bases). The germline V gene encodes CDR1 SGHKS and CDR2 YYEKEE (reference sequence). V was cut by 3 bases and J by 4 bases, with 13 bases left in between. This CDR3 has 14 amino acids. This CDR3 is CASSSLTGLTEAFF. The DNA for the CDR3 is TGTGCCAGCAGCTCGCTGACAGGACTCACTGAAGCTTTCTTT. The variable domain in full, with the rest retrieved from reference TRBV5-5 and TRBJ1-1, is DAGVTQSPTHLIKTRGQQVTLRCSPISGHKSVSWYQQVLGQGPQFIFQYYEKEERGRGNFPDRFSARQFPNYSSELNVNALLLGDSALYLCASSSLTGLTEAFFGQGTRLTVV.

The rearrangement links TRBV18 to TRBJ1-2; D is possibly TRBD1 (6 bases). The germline V gene encodes CDR1 KGHSH and CDR2 LQKENI. V dropped 3 bases and J dropped 2 bases, with 13 bases sitting between them. The CDR3 totals 15 residues. CDR3 bases: TGTGCCAGCTCACCTAATCTACAGGGAAACTATGGCTACACCTTC. Translation: CASSPNLQGNYGYTF.

This sequence joins TRBV19 and TRBJ1-2, with unresolved D. Germline V gene lookup returns CDR1 LNHDA and CDR2 SQIVND (reference sequence). CDR3 size: 13 residues. Trimming stripped 3 bases from V and 5 bases from J, with 10 bases between. This chain's CDR3 is CASSIDRRYGYTF. The CDR3 DNA reads as TGTGCCAGTAGTATCGACCGGCGGTATGGCTACACCTTC. Combining the CDR3 with reference TRBV19 and TRBJ1-2 gives the whole variable domain DGGITQSPKYLFRKEGQNVTLSCEQNLNHDAMYWYRQDPGQGLRLIYYSQIVNDFQKGDIAEGYSVSREKKESFPLTVTSAQKNPTAFYLCASSIDRRYGYTFGSGTRLTVV.

The chain joins TRBV18 to TRBJ2-7; TRBD1 matches at 8 bases. Losses at the gene ends were 2 bases for V and 4 bases for J; bases not matched to a gene: 7. Looked up from germline, CDR1 is KGHSH and CDR2 is LQKENI. The CDR3 totals 15 residues. CDR3 in amino acids: CASSPDWQGAYEQYF. The CDR3 nucleotides read TGTGCCAGCTCACCAGATTGGCAGGGGGCGTACGAGCAGTACTTC.

V and J are TRBV9 and TRBJ2-5; TRBD2 matches 10 bases. Germline V lookup: CDR1 SGDLS, CDR2 YYNGEE. This CDR3 is 17 amino acids long. V lost 3 bases, J lost 4 bases, and 12 bases stayed unmatched. CDR3 sequence reads: CASSGPYGAGGLETQYF. Written as DNA, the CDR3 is TGTGCCAGCAGCGGGCCCTATGGAGCGGGGGGGCTAGAGACCCAGTACTTC.

The table lists this clone with a count of one. The chain links TRBV19 to TRBJ2-7; TRBD1 matches at 8 bases. This CDR3 is built from 14 residues. With V trimmed by 7 bases and J by 2 bases, 7 bases remained unmatched. CDR1 and CDR2 from the germline V gene are LNHDA and SQIVND (reference sequence). The CDR3 DNA reads as TGTGCCAGTACCCCAGGACAGGGCCCCTACGAGCAGTACTTC. It translates to CASTPGQGPYEQYF.

This CDR3 is CASSVWGATNEKLFF. The DNA of the CDR3 is TGTGCCAGCAGCGTGTGGGGAGCAACTAATGAAAAACTGTTTTTT. The chain uses TRBV9 and TRBJ1-4; D is unresolved. The CDR3 runs 15 residues. The germline CDR1 and CDR2 sequences are SGDLS and YYNGEE. V was clipped by 2 bases and J by 0 bases, with 8 bases between them.